The 12 T cell receptor beta chains below all came from one sample that was sequenced in a study of chemoradiotherapy in HPV16-positive cancers. TCRdb's table, derived via immunoSEQ multiplex PCR, lists solely in-frame clones and lacks some. The sample includes about 3,100 clones, roughly 90% seen only once; the top ten take over 3%. The material sequenced was tumor tissue, taken from a patient who underwent chemoradiotherapy. The receptors shown here come from a human donor with HPV-associated anogenital cancer.

Written as DNA, the CDR3 is TGTGCCAGCAGCGGGCAGGGGGCCTACGAGCAGTACTTC. Translated, it gives CASSGQGAYEQYF. The chain carries TRBV13 and TRBJ2-7; TRBD1 aligns across 7 bases. CDR1 PRHDT and CDR2 FYEKMQ come from the germline V gene (reference sequence). The junction had 3 bases not matched to a gene; V was cut back by 5 bases and J by 2 bases. The CDR3 is 13 residues long.

The chain uses TRBV18 and TRBJ1-2; 7 bases map to TRBD1. There are 13 residues in the CDR3. Germline loops: CDR1 KGHSH, CDR2 LQKENI. With 3 bases clipped from V and 5 bases from J, the junction kept 3 bases outside the gene matches. CDR3 sequence reads: CASSPGTEYGYTF. CDR3 bases: TGTGCCAGCTCACCTGGGACAGAGTATGGCTACACCTTC.

The genes are TRBV6-5 and TRBJ1-5; D call uncertain. Trimming took off 6 bases at V and 3 bases at J, with 15 bases between the two ends. This CDR3 is built from 15 residues. Germline assignment: CDR1 MNHEY and CDR2 SVGAGI. The CDR3 region is CASSKTRNPNQPQHF. DNA for the CDR3: TGTGCCAGCAGCAAAACAAGAAACCCCAATCAGCCCCAGCATTTT.

The rearrangement uses TRBV25-1 and TRBJ2-5; TRBD2 matches 12 bases. Trimming at V came to 8 bases and at J to 5 bases, leaving 9 bases not matched to a gene. Germline V lookup: CDR1 MGHDK, CDR2 SYGVNS. This CDR3 is 15 amino acids long. The CDR3 sequence: CASGRLAGVEETQYF. The CDR3 coding sequence is TGTGCCAGCGGGAGACTAGCGGGAGTGGAGGAGACCCAGTACTTC.

V gene TRBV28 combines with J gene TRBJ2-3; 11 bases fit TRBD2. V dropped 3 bases and J dropped 4; count of bases not matched to a gene: 9. Germline V gene lookup returns CDR1 MDHEN and CDR2 SYDVKM. The CDR3 loop spans 17 amino acids. CDR3 nucleotides: TGTGCCAGCAGTTTTGACCCCACTAGCGGGAGCCCAGATACGCAGTATTTT. Its translation: CASSFDPTSGSPDTQYF.

The CDR3 nucleotides are TGTGCCAGCAGCTCTCTTTTACCGGGACAGGGACCGATGGAGGGCCTTAGCGATGAGCAGTTCTTC. Its translation: CASSSLLPGQGPMEGLSDEQFF. The chain carries TRBV9 and TRBJ2-1; TRBD1 matches 9 bases. From germline, CDR1 is SGDLS and CDR2 YYNGEE. With V trimmed by 4 bases and J by 8 bases, 31 bases remained unmatched. The CDR3 covers 22 residues.

The chain has TRBV5-1 and TRBJ2-1; D unclear. The V end lost 0 bases, the J end lost 7 bases, and 5 bases lay between the germline ends. The germline CDR1 and CDR2 sequences are SGHRS and YFSETQ. The CDR3 covers 12 residues. The CDR3 DNA follows: TGCGCCAGCAGCTTGGGCCGTAATGAGCAGTTCTTC. Translation gives CASSLGRNEQFF.

This chain uses TRBV6-1 with TRBJ2-2, with TRBD1 matching over 9 bases. Germline V CDR1 and CDR2: MNHNS, SASEGT. V lost 6 bases and J lost 7; bases outside the gene matches: 6. This CDR3 comprises 14 residues. CDR3 sequence reads: CASSEQGAYGELFF. The DNA of the CDR3 is TGTGCCAGCAGCGAACAGGGGGCTTACGGGGAGCTGTTTTTT.

The rearrangement links TRBV4-2 to TRBJ1-2; the D gene is possibly TRBD1 (6 bases). The CDR3 consists of 17 residues. Germline lookup yields CDR1 LGHNA and CDR2 YNFKEQ. The V end lost 0 bases, the J end lost 3 bases, and 17 bases lay between the germline ends. CDR3 sequence (DNA): TGTGCCAGCAGCCAAGAGGCTTTAGGGAGGGGGGACTATGGCTACACCTTC. Translation gives CASSQEALGRGDYGYTF.

V usage is TRBV27 and J usage is TRBJ1-5, with no clear D. The V gene's germline CDR1 is MNHEY and CDR2 SMNVEV (reference sequence). The CDR3 has 14 amino acids. V gave up 2 bases and J gave up 4 bases, with 9 bases separating them. CDR3 protein: CASSLRSGNQPQHF. The CDR3 DNA is TGTGCCAGCAGTTTAAGATCCGGAAATCAGCCCCAGCATTTT.

The chain uses TRBV19 and TRBJ1-2; possible D gene TRBD1, 5 bases. Germline values: CDR1 LNHDA, CDR2 SQIVND (reference sequence). The germline V and J ends were trimmed by 4 bases and 3 bases, with 12 bases remaining between them. CDR3 length equals 14 residues. CDR3 amino acids: CASSTGDRYYGYTF. Here the CDR3 DNA reads TGTGCCAGTAGTACCGGGGACCGGTACTATGGCTACACCTTC.

The chain combines TRBV14 with TRBJ1-2; 11 bases are a match to TRBD1. The germline gives CDR1 SGHDN, CDR2 FVKESK. The CDR3 is made up of 15 amino acids. Trimming cost V 1 base and J 4 bases; bases outside gene matches: 2. The CDR3 bases are TGTGCCAGCAGCCAAGCCGGGACAGGGGGCTATGGCTACACCTTC. Translating it yields CASSQAGTGGYGYTF. Drawing the rest from reference TRBV14 and TRBJ1-2, the complete variable domain is EAGVTQFPSHSVIEKGQTVTLRCDPISGHDNLYWYRRVMGKEIKFLLHFVKESKQDESGMPNNRFLAERTGGTYSTLKVQPAELEDSGVYFCASSQAGTGGYGYTFGSGTRLTVV.